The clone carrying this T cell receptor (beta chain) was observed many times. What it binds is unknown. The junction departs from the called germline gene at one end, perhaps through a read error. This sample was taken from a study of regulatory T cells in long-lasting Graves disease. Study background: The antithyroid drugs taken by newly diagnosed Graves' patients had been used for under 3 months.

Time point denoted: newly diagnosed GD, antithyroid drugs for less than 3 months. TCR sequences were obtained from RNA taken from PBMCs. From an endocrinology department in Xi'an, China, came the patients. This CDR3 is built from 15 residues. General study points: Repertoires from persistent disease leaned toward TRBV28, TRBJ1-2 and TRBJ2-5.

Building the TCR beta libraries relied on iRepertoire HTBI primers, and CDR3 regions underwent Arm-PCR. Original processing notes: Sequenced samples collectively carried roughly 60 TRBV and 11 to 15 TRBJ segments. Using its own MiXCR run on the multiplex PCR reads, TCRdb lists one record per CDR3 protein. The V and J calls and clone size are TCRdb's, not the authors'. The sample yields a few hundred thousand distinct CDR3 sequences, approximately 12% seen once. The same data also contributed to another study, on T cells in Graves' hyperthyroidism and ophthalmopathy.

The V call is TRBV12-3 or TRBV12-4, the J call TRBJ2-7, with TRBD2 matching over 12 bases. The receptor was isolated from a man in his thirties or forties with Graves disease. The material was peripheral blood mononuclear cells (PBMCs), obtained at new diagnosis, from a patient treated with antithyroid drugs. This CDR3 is CASSLAGGPSYEQYF. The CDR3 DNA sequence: TGTGCCAGCAGTCTAGCGGGAGGGCCCTCCTACGAGCAGTACTTC.